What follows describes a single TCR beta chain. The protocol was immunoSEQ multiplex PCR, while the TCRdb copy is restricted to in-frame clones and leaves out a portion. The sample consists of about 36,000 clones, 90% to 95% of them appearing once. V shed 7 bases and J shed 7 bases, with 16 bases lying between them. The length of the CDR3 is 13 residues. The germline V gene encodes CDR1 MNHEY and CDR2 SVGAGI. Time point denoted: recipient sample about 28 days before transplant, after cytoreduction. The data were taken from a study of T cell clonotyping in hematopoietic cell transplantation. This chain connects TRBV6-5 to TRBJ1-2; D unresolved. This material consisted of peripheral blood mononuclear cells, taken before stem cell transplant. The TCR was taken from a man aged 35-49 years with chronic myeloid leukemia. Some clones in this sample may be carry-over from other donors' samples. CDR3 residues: CASKSDTGVGYTF. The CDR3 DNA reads TGTGCCAGCAAGTCGGATACCGGAGTTGGCTACACCTTC.